Given below is one TCR beta chain in context. Its antigen is as yet unknown. These data belong to a study of shared clonotypes between healthy human individuals. Across the study: Serving as donors were two women and three men, whose ages spanned 18 to 49.

Study-wide points: Clonotype sharing among donors, it was expected, would be affected by sequencing depth.

Deep level was the assay's run setting. Authors' data handling: With immunoSEQ giving junction-only sequences and no quality scores, filtering differed. The protocol was immunoSEQ multiplex PCR, while the TCRdb copy is restricted to in-frame clones and leaves out a portion. V, J and clone size are those of that table, while D and trimming were read from the DNA. The table has about 480,000 clones, nearly 80% seen once. Specimen: PBMCs. The sequence derives from a middle-aged woman in good health. Some clones in this sample may be carry-over from other donors' samples.

CDR3 region: CASRGGFGNTIYF. The DNA for the CDR3 is TGTGCCAGCCGGGGAGGCTTTGGAAACACCATATATTTT. The gene calls are TRBV27 and TRBJ1-3, with unresolved D. Per germline, CDR1 MNHEY and CDR2 SMNVEV (reference sequence). The CDR3 loop spans 13 amino acids. Trimming took 8 bases from V and 3 from J, leaving 11 bases between them.